The 5 T cell receptor beta chains below were found in one sample sequenced in a study of siplizumab effects on memory and regulatory T cells. Clones were sequenced by immunoSEQ multiplex PCR, and TCRdb holds only the in-frame ones, with some missing. The table lists just under 85,000 clones, about 91% of them singletons, with over 1.5% in the top ten. The sample was Tregs sorted from blood. Receptor source: a human donor in good health.

This chain joins TRBV9 and TRBJ2-7; TRBD2 matches 9 bases. CDR1 and CDR2 (germline): SGDLS, YYNGEE. After removal of 0 bases from V and 7 bases from J, the junction contained 8 bases not matched to a gene. This CDR3 contains 15 residues. CDR3 nucleotides: TGTGCCAGCAGCGTAGCGGCGGGGGGGCAGGGAGAGCAGTACTTC. It codes for CASSVAAGGQGEQYF.

The chain is built from TRBV28 and TRBJ2-5; D unclear. This CDR3 contains 14 residues. CDR1 and CDR2 (germline): MDHEN, SYDVKM. V lost 1 base and J 5 bases, leaving 11 bases between the germline ends. CDR3 residues: CASSLSWVGETQYF. The CDR3 DNA sequence: TGTGCCAGCAGTTTATCGTGGGTGGGGGAGACCCAGTACTTC.

The chain carries TRBV7-2 and TRBJ1-1; TRBD1 agrees at 8 bases. Germline trimming cut 2 bases from V and 3 bases from J; bases unmatched to any gene: 11. CDR3 length equals 17 residues. Germline V gene data show CDR1 as SGHTA and CDR2 as FQGNSA. CDR3 residues: CASSLRSQGAAYTEAFF. In nucleotides, the CDR3 is TGTGCCAGCAGCTTAAGGTCCCAGGGGGCCGCGTACACTGAAGCTTTCTTT.

This chain uses TRBV18 with TRBJ2-3; no reliable D call. V shed 6 bases and J shed 6 bases, with 7 bases lying between them. The CDR3 has 11 amino acids. The germline gives CDR1 KGHSH, CDR2 LQKENI. The CDR3 reads CASSSPDTQYF. CDR3 nucleotides: TGTGCCAGCTCCTCGCCGGATACGCAGTATTTT.

The V gene is TRBV7-2, the J gene TRBJ2-1; TRBD2 matches at 8 bases. V shed 5 bases, J shed 9 bases, and the junction held 0 bases outside the gene matches. The germline gives CDR1 SGHTA, CDR2 FQGNSA. The CDR3 has 11 residues. The CDR3 region is CASSRGGEQFF. The CDR3 nucleotides read TGTGCCAGCAGCCGGGGGGGTGAGCAGTTCTTC.